These 32 T cell receptor beta chains were sequenced from one sample in a study of blood T cell repertoires in COVID-19. The data were produced by immunoSEQ multiplex PCR, yet TCRdb's version contains in-frame clones alone and is incomplete. The table records 150,000 to 200,000 clones, approximately 90% of them present only once. The material sequenced was peripheral blood. Source of these receptors: a man between 18 and 29 years old who had recovered from COVID-19.

In DNA, the CDR3 is TGTGCCAGCGGGGGGGACACCGGATGGATCTATGGCTACACCTTC. It yields the protein CASGGDTGWIYGYTF. V gene TRBV6-5 combines with J gene TRBJ1-2, with D possibly TRBD1 on 6 matching bases. V shed 8 bases and J shed 4 bases, with 20 bases lying between them. The CDR3 is 15 amino acids. Germline V gene data show CDR1 as MNHEY and CDR2 as SVGAGI.

As for this clone: The sample contains more than one DNA sequence encoding this CDR3. The rearrangement joins TRBV18 to TRBJ1-1; 9 bases align to TRBD1. CDR1 is KGHSH, CDR2 LQKENI, per germline. The CDR3 length is 14 residues. With V trimmed by 5 bases and J by 1 base, 2 bases remained unmatched. The CDR3 spells CASSRGQGNTEAFF. Written as DNA, the CDR3 is TGTGCCAGCTCAAGGGGACAGGGGAACACTGAAGCTTTCTTT.

CDR3 in amino acids: CASSLLAAGGFDNEQFF. DNA of the CDR3: TGCGCCAGCAGCTTGCTTGCCGCGGGGGGTTTTGACAATGAGCAGTTCTTC. The chain combines TRBV5-1 with TRBJ2-1, with 8 bases matching TRBD2. The CDR3 consists of 17 residues. The germline gives CDR1 SGHRS, CDR2 YFSETQ. With 1 base clipped from V and 5 bases from J, the junction kept 11 bases outside the gene matches.

The chain recombines TRBV6-1 with TRBJ2-3; weak D call: TRBD2 (5 bases). Per the germline V gene, CDR1 is MNHNS and CDR2 is SASEGT. The ends were cut back, 3 bases at V and 4 bases at J, with 17 bases in the middle. This CDR3 has 16 residues. For the CDR3, the DNA is TGTGCCAGCAGTGATCCGGGGTGGAGGCTTTCAGATACGCAGTATTTT. This codes for CASSDPGWRLSDTQYF.

J is TRBJ1-6 and V is TRBV28, with D possibly TRBD1 on 5 matching bases. V lost 6 bases and J lost 10, with 16 bases in between. Germline CDR1 reads MDHEN; CDR2 reads SYDVKM. This CDR3 comprises 14 residues. CDR3 DNA: TGTGCCAGCAGCCCACTTGCAGGGCACTCACCCCTCCACTTT. It specifies CASSPLAGHSPLHF.

The CDR3 DNA sequence: TGTGCCAGCAGTGTCACAGGGGGGAATCAGCCCCAGCATTTT. This encodes CASSVTGGNQPQHF. The chain has TRBV28 and TRBJ1-5, with TRBD1 matching over 8 bases. V lost 5 bases and J lost 4; bases outside the gene matches: 4. Germline V CDR1 and CDR2: MDHEN, SYDVKM. The CDR3 spans 14 residues.

The chain links TRBV15 to TRBJ2-2; D is perhaps TRBD2 (6 bases). With 0 bases removed from V and 5 bases from J, the gap between germline ends came to 10 bases. In germline, CDR1 is LNHNV, CDR2 YYDKDF (reference sequence). The CDR3 consists of 15 residues. The CDR3 coding sequence is TGTGCCACCAGCAGAGATTTTGGGGGGACCGGGGAGCTGTTTTTT. It encodes CATSRDFGGTGELFF.

This chain connects TRBV6-5 to TRBJ2-3, with 12 bases aligning to TRBD2. CDR3 length: 15 residues. Trimming took 4 bases from V and 3 from J; bases not matched to a gene: 2. CDR1 MNHEY and CDR2 SVGAGI come from the germline V gene. The CDR3 sequence: CASSSTSGGTDTQYF. The CDR3 bases are TGTGCCAGCAGTTCTACTAGCGGGGGGACAGATACGCAGTATTTT.

This chain connects TRBV3-1 (or the pseudogene TRBV3-2) to TRBJ2-7; perhaps TRBD1 as D (6 bases). Germline lookup yields CDR1 LGHDT and CDR2 YNNKEL (reference sequence). The V and J ends lost 4 bases and 3 bases respectively, with 13 bases between them. This CDR3 comprises 14 residues. CDR3 coding DNA: TGTGCCAGCAGCCTTTCCGGCAGGGGCTACGAGCAGTACTTC. It is translated as CASSLSGRGYEQYF.

The chain combines TRBV6-1 with TRBJ2-1, with D perhaps TRBD1 (5 bases). The germline gives CDR1 MNHNS, CDR2 SASEGT. The V gene lost 3 bases and the J gene lost 5 bases, with 11 bases spanning the gap. This CDR3 has 14 amino acids. CDR3 in DNA: TGTGCCAGCAGTGATACAGGACCCCACAATGAGCAGTTCTTC. Amino acid sequence: CASSDTGPHNEQFF.

The V and J genes are TRBV9 and TRBJ2-7; D may be TRBD1 (6 bases). The CDR3 covers 15 residues. Trimming took off 4 bases at V and 5 bases at J, with 19 bases between the two ends. Germline CDR1 reads SGDLS; CDR2 reads YYNGEE. The chain's CDR3 is CASSPVGTKFDEQYF. The DNA of the CDR3 is TGTGCCAGCAGCCCCGTAGGGACAAAGTTTGACGAGCAGTACTTC.

This clone turned up a few times. CDR3 nucleotide sequence: TGTGCCAGCAGTTACTCGAGTCGGTATAATTCACCCCTCCACTTT. Its translation: CASSYSSRYNSPLHF. V is TRBV6-2 or TRBV6-3 and J is TRBJ1-6, with no clear D. The CDR3 extends over 15 amino acids. CDR1 MNHEY and CDR2 SVGEGT come from the germline V gene. V gave up 0 bases and J gave up 4 bases, with 7 bases separating them.

The chain employs TRBV3-1 (or the pseudogene TRBV3-2) and TRBJ2-7, with a tentative D call TRBD2 (6 bases). From germline, CDR1 is LGHDT and CDR2 YNNKEL (reference sequence). The CDR3 runs to 15 residues. Trimming left V 4 bases short and J 0 bases short, with 13 bases between. CDR3 nucleotides: TGTGCCAGCAGCCCCTTCACTAGCAGCTCCTACGAGCAGTACTTC. Its translation is CASSPFTSSSYEQYF.

The rearrangement uses TRBV28 and TRBJ1-1; 8 bases match TRBD1. Germline V CDR1 and CDR2: MDHEN, SYDVKM. J was trimmed by 8 bases and V by 6 bases; bases with no gene match: 11. The CDR3 totals 14 residues. The CDR3 sequence is CASSKTGDSYEAFF. The CDR3 coding sequence is TGTGCCAGCAGCAAGACAGGGGATTCATACGAAGCTTTCTTT.

This clone was seen only once. V and J are TRBV11-2 and TRBJ2-1; 8 positions match TRBD2. CDR1 is SGHAT, CDR2 FQNNGV, per germline. Trimming at V came to 3 bases and at J to 9 bases, leaving 7 bases not matched to a gene. The CDR3 has 14 amino acids. The CDR3 loop is CASSFPAGVSEQFF. The CDR3 nucleotides read TGTGCCAGCAGCTTCCCAGCGGGAGTAAGTGAGCAGTTCTTC.

The chain is built from TRBV20-1 and TRBJ2-1; 7 positions agree with TRBD2. Looked up from germline, CDR1 is DFQATT and CDR2 is SNEGSKA (reference sequence). Germline trimming cut 3 bases from V and 3 bases from J; bases unmatched to any gene: 5. This CDR3 spans 14 amino acids. CDR3 region: CSASPRGSYNEQFF. The CDR3 DNA reads as TGCAGTGCTAGTCCGCGCGGGAGCTACAATGAGCAGTTCTTC.

This chain joins TRBV27 and TRBJ1-2, with D hard to call. The ends were cut back, 5 bases at V and 7 bases at J, with 14 bases in the middle. The V gene's germline CDR1 is MNHEY and CDR2 SMNVEV (reference sequence). CDR3 length equals 13 residues. The CDR3, as DNA: TGTGCCAGCAGTCTTACTAAGCCGGGTGGCTACACCTTC. Protein product: CASSLTKPGGYTF.

CDR3 loop: CASSSQGTNEKLFF. The CDR3 DNA is TGTGCCAGCTCATCCCAGGGAACTAATGAAAAACTGTTTTTT. The chain combines TRBV18 with TRBJ1-4; the D gene is possibly TRBD1 (5 bases). The germline V gene encodes CDR1 KGHSH and CDR2 LQKENI. This CDR3 region has 14 residues. The V gene lost 5 bases and the J gene lost 1 base, with 8 bases spanning the gap.

The V gene is TRBV9, the J gene TRBJ2-3; tentative D call: TRBD2 (6 bases). CDR1 and CDR2 from the germline V gene are SGDLS and YYNGEE. CDR3 length: 13 amino acids. Trimming removed 7 bases from V and 0 bases from J, with 9 bases in between. CDR3 amino acids: CASGRESTDTQYF. In nucleotides, the CDR3 is TGTGCCAGCGGACGGGAGAGCACAGATACGCAGTATTTT. Supplemented by reference TRBV9 and TRBJ2-3, the full variable domain reads DSGVTQTPKHLITATGQRVTLRCSPRSGDLSVYWYQQSLDQGLQFLIQYYNGEERAKGNILERFSAQQFPDLHSELNLSSLELGDSALYFCASGRESTDTQYFGPGTRLTVL.

V gene TRBV5-8 combines with J gene TRBJ1-3; D is perhaps TRBD1 (6 bases). Trimming took 5 bases from V and 3 from J, leaving 12 bases between them. Germline V gene lookup returns CDR1 SGHTS and CDR2 YDEGEE. The CDR3 is made up of 14 amino acids. The CDR3 DNA reads as TGTGCCAGCAGGGAAACAGGGAGTGGAAACACCATATATTTT. Protein: CASRETGSGNTIYF.

This clone was observed a few times. This chain uses TRBV5-6 with TRBJ1-4, with 10 bases fitting TRBD1. Germline CDR1 and CDR2: SGHDT and YYEEEE. This CDR3 has 15 amino acids. Trimming at V came to 4 bases and at J to 4 bases, leaving 4 bases not matched to a gene. CDR3 sequence reads: CASSAGTGDNEKLFF. The CDR3 bases are TGTGCCAGCAGCGCCGGGACAGGGGATAATGAAAAACTGTTTTTT.

This sequence joins TRBV3-1 (or the pseudogene TRBV3-2) and TRBJ2-5, with 7 bases lining up with TRBD2. The germline CDR1 and CDR2 sequences are LGHDT and YNNKEL (reference sequence). The CDR3 has 19 amino acids. The V segment lost 4 bases and the J segment 3 bases; nucleotides outside the gene matches: 20. The DNA for the CDR3 is TGTGCCAGCAGCCCTCCGGACCCGGGTTGGGGAGGGCCGGAAGAGACCCAGTACTTC. It codes for CASSPPDPGWGGPEETQYF.

V is TRBV7-2 and J is TRBJ2-7, with 9 bases identical to TRBD1. V was pared by 2 bases and J by 3 bases, with 5 bases of the junction left unmatched. CDR1 and CDR2 (germline): SGHTA, FQGNSA. The CDR3 is 15 residues long. In DNA form, the CDR3 reads TGTGCCAGCAGCTTACTTGGACAGGGGAACTACGAGCAGTACTTC. Amino acids: CASSLLGQGNYEQYF. Based on the CDR3 plus reference TRBV7-2 and TRBJ2-7, the full variable domain is GAGVSQSPSNKVTEKGKDVELRCDPISGHTALYWYRQSLGQGLEFLIYFQGNSAPDKSGLPSDRFSAERTGGSVSTLTIQRTQQEDSAVYLCASSLLGQGNYEQYFGPGTRLTVT.

The chain uses TRBV3-1 (or the pseudogene TRBV3-2) and TRBJ1-2, with 10 bases matching TRBD1. Per the germline V gene, CDR1 is LGHDT and CDR2 is YNNKEL (reference sequence). Germline trimming cut 3 bases from V and 3 bases from J; bases unmatched to any gene: 7. The CDR3 consists of 16 residues. CDR3 DNA: TGTGCCAGCAGCCACAGACAGGGGGCTAGCGACTATGGCTACACCTTC. The encoded protein is CASSHRQGASDYGYTF.

The chain employs TRBV10-3 and TRBJ1-2; D gene uncertain. The CDR3 is 14 amino acids. The V and J ends lost 0 bases and 4 bases respectively, with 9 bases between them. Germline CDR1 reads ENHRY; CDR2 reads SYGVKD. CDR3 sequence (DNA): TGTGCCATCAGTGAGTCCCACTCTGGCTATGGCTACACCTTC. This codes for CAISESHSGYGYTF.

V is TRBV28 and J is TRBJ1-2; TRBD1 matches at 7 bases. Germline V gene sequence: CDR1 MDHEN, CDR2 SYDVKM. The CDR3 loop spans 12 amino acids. Trimming removed 5 bases from V and 8 bases from J; junction bases left unmatched: 5. In DNA, the CDR3 is TGTGCCAGCAGTCGAGGGGGCGGAGGCTACACCTTC. Protein sequence: CASSRGGGGYTF.

The CDR3 DNA is TGCAGCGTTGAAGTAGGGACAGAGATTGAGCAGTTCTTC. It codes for CSVEVGTEIEQFF. The chain links TRBV29-1 to TRBJ2-1; TRBD1 matches 7 bases. Trimming at V came to 1 base and at J to 9 bases, leaving 6 bases not matched to a gene. The CDR3 sequence is 13 residues long. Germline V CDR1 and CDR2: SQVTM, ANQGSEA.

The chain is built from TRBV19 and TRBJ2-3, with TRBD2 matching over 12 bases. The CDR3 length is 15 residues. CDR1 and CDR2 from the germline V gene are LNHDA and SQIVND (reference sequence). With V trimmed by 4 bases and J by 5 bases, 4 bases remained unmatched. CDR3 loop: CASSRLAGVQDTQYF. CDR3 sequence (DNA): TGTGCCAGTAGTAGACTAGCGGGAGTCCAAGATACGCAGTATTTT.

As regards this clone: The sample carries other DNA sequences with the same CDR3. This chain connects TRBV7-9 to TRBJ2-3; D may be TRBD1 (5 bases). From germline, CDR1 is SEHNR and CDR2 FQNEAQ (reference sequence). The CDR3 runs 15 residues. The V and J ends lost 0 bases and 2 bases respectively, with 9 bases between them. The DNA of the CDR3 is TGTGCCAGCAGCTTAGCAGGGGCATCCACAGATACGCAGTATTTT. Amino acid sequence: CASSLAGASTDTQYF.

The V gene is TRBV2, the J gene TRBJ2-7; a weak D match, TRBD1 (6 bases). This CDR3 has 14 residues. Trimming cost V 7 bases and J 2 bases, with 15 bases left between them. Germline V gives CDR1 SNHLY, CDR2 FYNNEI. This chain's CDR3 is CASNPGRGTYEQYF. In DNA, the CDR3 is TGTGCCAGCAATCCCGGCAGGGGAACCTACGAGCAGTACTTC.

CDR3 sequence: CASSYTRTNEQFF. CDR3 coding DNA: TGTGCCAGCAGTTACACTAGAACCAATGAGCAGTTCTTC. The gene calls are TRBV27 and TRBJ2-1; perhaps TRBD2 as D (5 bases). The CDR3 loop spans 13 amino acids. The V gene lost 4 bases and the J gene lost 6 bases, with 10 bases spanning the gap. Per germline, CDR1 MNHEY and CDR2 SMNVEV (reference sequence).

The sample holds a few counts of this clone. The gene calls are TRBV28 and TRBJ2-3; 7 bases are shared with TRBD1. V was clipped by 5 bases and J by 6 bases; unmatched bases: 11. The CDR3 loop spans 15 amino acids. Per germline, CDR1 MDHEN and CDR2 SYDVKM. The CDR3 nucleotides are TGTGCCAGCAGTCGAGGGACAGATCACCTGGATACGCAGTATTTT. Protein sequence: CASSRGTDHLDTQYF.